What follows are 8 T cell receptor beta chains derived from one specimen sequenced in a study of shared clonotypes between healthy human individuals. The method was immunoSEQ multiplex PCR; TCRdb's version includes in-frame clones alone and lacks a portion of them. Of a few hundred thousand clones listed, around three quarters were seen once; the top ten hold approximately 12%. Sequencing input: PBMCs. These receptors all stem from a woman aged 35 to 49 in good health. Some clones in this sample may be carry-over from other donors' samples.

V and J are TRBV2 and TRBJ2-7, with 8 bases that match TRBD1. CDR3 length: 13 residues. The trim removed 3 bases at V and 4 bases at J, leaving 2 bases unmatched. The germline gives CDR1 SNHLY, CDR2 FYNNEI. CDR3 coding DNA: TGTGCCAGCAGTGACAGGGGGCTTTACGAGCAGTACTTC. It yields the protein CASSDRGLYEQYF.

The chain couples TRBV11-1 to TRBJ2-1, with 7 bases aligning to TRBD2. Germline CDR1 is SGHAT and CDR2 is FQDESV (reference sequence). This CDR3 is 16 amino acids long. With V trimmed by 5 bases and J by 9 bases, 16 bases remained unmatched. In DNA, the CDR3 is TGTGCCAGCAGCCCGATCGGGCGGGGAGGGCCTGCTGAGCAGTTCTTC. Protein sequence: CASSPIGRGGPAEQFF.

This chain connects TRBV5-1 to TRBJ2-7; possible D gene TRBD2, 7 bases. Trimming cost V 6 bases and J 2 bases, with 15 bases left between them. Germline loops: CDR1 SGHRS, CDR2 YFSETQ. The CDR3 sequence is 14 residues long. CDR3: CASTLWGGPYEQYF. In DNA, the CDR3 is TGCGCCAGCACCCTCTGGGGGGGGCCCTACGAGCAGTACTTC.

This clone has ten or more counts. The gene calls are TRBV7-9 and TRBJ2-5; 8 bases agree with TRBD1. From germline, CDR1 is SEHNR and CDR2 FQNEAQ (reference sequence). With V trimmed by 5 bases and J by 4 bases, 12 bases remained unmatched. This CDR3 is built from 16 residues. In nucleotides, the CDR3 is TGTGCCAGCAGCCAATGGACAGGGAGGAGGGGAGAGACCCAGTACTTC. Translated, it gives CASSQWTGRRGETQYF.

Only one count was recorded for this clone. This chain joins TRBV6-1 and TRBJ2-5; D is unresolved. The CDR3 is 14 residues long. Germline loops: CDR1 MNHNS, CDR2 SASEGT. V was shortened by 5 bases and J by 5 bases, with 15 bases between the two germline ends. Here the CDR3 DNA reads TGTGCCAGCAGTCTAGAGGCAGGTCCGGAGACCCAGTACTTC. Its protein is CASSLEAGPETQYF.

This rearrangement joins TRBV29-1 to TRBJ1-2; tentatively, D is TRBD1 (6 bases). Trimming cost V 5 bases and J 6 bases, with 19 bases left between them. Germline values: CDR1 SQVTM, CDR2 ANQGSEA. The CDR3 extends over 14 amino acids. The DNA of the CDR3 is TGCAGCGTTATTCTGTTGGGGGCGGTGAATGGCTACACCTTC. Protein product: CSVILLGAVNGYTF.

This CDR3 is CATRLEGEQYF. DNA for the CDR3: TGTGCCACCCGACTAGAGGGCGAGCAGTACTTC. The chain is built from TRBV7-2 and TRBJ2-7; D perhaps matches TRBD2 (6 bases). The CDR3 is 11 amino acids. CDR1 is SGHTA and CDR2 is FQGNSA in the germline V gene. V was pared by 10 bases and J by 6 bases, with 13 bases between.

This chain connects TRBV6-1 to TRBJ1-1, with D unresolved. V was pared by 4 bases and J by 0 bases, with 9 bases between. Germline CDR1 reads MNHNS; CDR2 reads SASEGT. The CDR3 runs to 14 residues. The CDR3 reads CASSVGAVNTEAFF. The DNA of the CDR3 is TGTGCCAGCAGTGTCGGTGCGGTGAACACTGAAGCTTTCTTT.